This entry features one TCR beta chain sequence. The second PCR ran roughly 6 to 11 cycles with a sample-barcoded 5' primer and J-beta primers. MiXCR, applied by TCRdb to the 5' RACE reads, yields one record per CDR3 protein. The profile shows almost 800,000 distinct CDR3 sequences, roughly 60% of them singletons. This entry is derived from a study of blood T cells in healthy people across ages. From germline, CDR1 is LNHNV and CDR2 YYDKDF (reference sequence). The CDR3 runs 16 residues. J lost 0 bases, V lost 3 bases, and 2 bases had no gene match. The sample taken for sequencing was blood. This sequence originates from a man aged 30-40 years in good health. The chain recombines TRBV15 with TRBJ1-6; 7 positions agree with TRBD1. The DNA of the CDR3 is TGTGCCACCAGCAGGGACAGGAGCTCCTATAATTCACCCCTCCACTTT. Protein sequence: CATSRDRSSYNSPLHF.